This T cell receptor (beta chain) stems from a study of shared clonotypes between healthy human individuals. Recent vaccinations or acute infections were absent in the healthy HIV-negative adult donors. This CDR3 is built from 14 residues. CDR1 SGHRS and CDR2 YFSETQ come from the germline V gene. The V end was cut by 6 bases, the J end by 0 bases, with 10 bases between. Per the original methods: Owing to the provision of junction-only sequences devoid of quality scores by immunoSEQ, filtering differed. TCRdb's copy holds only in-frame clones and misses some; the assay was immunoSEQ multiplex PCR. V and J calls plus clone size are reproduced from that table; the DNA served to infer D and trimming. The sample contains over a million clones, around 97% of which appear only once.

Source material: naive CD4+ T cells sorted from blood. Subset here: CD45RA+ positively selected. This clonotype originated in a young man in good health. The chain employs TRBV5-1 and TRBJ1-3; TRBD1 might be the D (6 bases). The CDR3 is CASTTGTSGNTIYF. The CDR3 DNA reads TGCGCCAGCACCACAGGGACCTCTGGAAACACCATATATTTT.